This TCR beta chain was sequenced in a study of human T cells and chemical hapten exposure. Looking at the study overall: Per-sample TCR yields varied mainly from small pooled library volume differences.

TCRdb re-derived calls from the RACE reads in MiXCR, one entry per CDR3 protein. The sample consists of around 160,000 distinct CDR3 sequences, roughly 15% of them appearing once. This CDR3 region has 15 residues. V was trimmed by 4 bases and J by 3 bases, leaving 14 bases between them. Germline lookup yields CDR1 KGHDR and CDR2 SFDVKD. This clonotype was seen a handful of times. As for time point: patch test 1, 2 weeks after DPC sensitization. The treatment: therapeutic diphenylcyclopropenone sensitization with weekly scalp DPC. V and J are TRBV24-1 and TRBJ1-1; D gene ambiguous. The TCR comes from a woman aged 30 to 39 with alopecia areata. Some clones in this sample may be carry-over from other donors' samples. The sequencing here drew on whole blood, taken in connection with sensitization to the hapten diphenylcyclopropenone (DPC). CDR3: CATSEGRSGHTEAFF. CDR3 sequence (DNA): TGTGCCACCAGTGAGGGTCGGAGCGGGCACACTGAAGCTTTCTTT.